This record looks at one T cell receptor (beta chain) sequence and its context. This clone is a singleton in its sample. Its specific antigen is unknown. Base-call qualities are not available, and no considerably larger clone is one nucleotide away. Its CDR3 holds 14 amino acids, cysteine through phenylalanine. Here the CDR3 DNA is all that survives: 42 bases in frame from base 1. V is trimmed back by 1 base and J by 6 bases, and the junction contains 1 base that no gene match accounts for. Taken from the germline V gene, the CDR1 and CDR2 loops are SGHVS and FQNEAQ. This sample was included in a study of shared clonotypes between healthy human individuals (TCRdb year 2020). For the study in its entirety: The cohort included a few men and a couple of women between 18 and 49 years of age. To estimate repertoire size and how much clonotypes are shared between individuals, the study performed deep sequencing of blood TCR repertoires from roughly five healthy adults. To increase sequencing depth and limit assay-specific biases, TCR repertoire library preparation and sequencing were carried out by different laboratories using diverse techniques. Each donor's leukapheresis produced roughly between about 0.8 and 10 billion PBMCs. Findings and caveats that apply to the study as a whole: Sampling was restricted to blood, and TCR repertoires in tissues likely differ from the TCR repertoires found in blood. The genetic and exposure-history diversity represented was limited by the small number of donors. Pairwise subsampling led to the expectation that sequencing depth would affect the degree of clonotype sharing among donors.

The donors were healthy, HIV-negative adults who had no recently reported acute infections or vaccinations. Every donor was a Caucasian adult residing in Nashville, Tennessee, USA. In the unsorted samples, tens of millions of PBMCs were counted, and genomic DNA was extracted using the QIAamp DNA Blood Mini kit. After blood collection by leukapheresis, PBMCs were isolated using Ficoll-Histopaque density gradient centrifugation and then cryopreserved in the vapor phase of liquid nitrogen. Using the deep immunoSEQ assay, TCR CDR3 regions were amplified from genomic DNA by multiplex PCR. Genomic DNA extracted from each cell subset was distributed evenly over all wells of several immunoSEQ 96-well plates, and each plate served as one replicate. Each replicate PCR for unsorted PBMC received roughly 300 ng genomic DNA, equal to 25,000 to 30,000 T cell genomes. Ten immunoSEQ deep assay plates were used to sequence the unsorted PBMC genomic DNA. The purified libraries were quantified using a Qubit 3.0 fluorometer, sized with a Bioanalyzer 2100, and then quantified again using the KAPA Library Quantification kit. Every immunoSEQ 96-well plate was sequenced on a separate single-read 150-cycle Illumina NextSeq 550 flow cell. Per the source publication's procedure: The immunoSEQ output contained only junctional sequences without quality scores, so filtering could not match that applied to full-length reads. Sequences were annotated with PyIR, a Python wrapper for IgBLAST v1.9, and V/J genes and CDR3 were assigned using IMGT germline references. Reads with weak V/J assignments (E-value above 1e-6), missing CDR3, stop codons, out-of-frame junctions, or ambiguous translated residues were removed. A V3J clonotype was defined by an identical inferred V gene, J gene, and CDR3 amino acid sequence. Percentage overlap between repertoires was calculated by dividing the number of shared unique clonotypes by the size of the smaller repertoire. RTK rarefaction, the Chao1 estimator, and Recon v2.1 estimates of unobserved clonotypes were used to assess repertoire richness. Sourced from immuneACCESS, this table was stored by TCRdb with only in-frame sequences that have V and J called. A share of the clones is absent; for the studies checked, an unresolved V gene accounts for under half, and the remainder has no known explanation. The DNA gave D and trimming, while V, J and clone size come from that table. A total of about 490,000 clones appear in this sample, around three quarters of them only once. The leading ten clones occupy 9.5% to 15% of the sample.

This TCR came from a woman between 40 and 55 years old in good health. Some clones in this sample may be carry-over from other donors' samples. The chain is made from TRBV7-8 and TRBJ1-5, with 9 junctional bases fitting TRBD1. The sequenced sample consisted of PBMCs. This receptor has the CDR3 CASSLGTGVQPQHF. The nucleotide sequence is TGTGCCAGCAGCTTAGGGACAGGGGTTCAGCCCCAGCATTTT.